These 21 T cell receptor beta chains were all obtained from the same sample, sequenced in a study of blood T cells in healthy people across ages. For the second PCR, which ran for about 6 to 11 cycles, a sample-barcoded 5' primer and a J-beta primer mix were used. Each CDR3 protein gets one entry after TCRdb re-called the 5' RACE reads with MiXCR. The table lists 700,000 or so distinct CDR3 sequences, 22% of them singletons. Sequenced: blood. These receptors were taken from a man in his sixties or seventies in good health.

The rearrangement joins TRBV27 to TRBJ1-1; D remains unclear. The V gene lost 6 bases and the J gene lost 10 bases, with 15 bases spanning the gap. The germline V gene encodes CDR1 MNHEY and CDR2 SMNVEV (reference sequence). This CDR3 is built from 12 residues. The CDR3 DNA sequence: TGTGCCAGCAGCGGGCTCGGGGAGGGAGCTTTCTTT. Translated, it gives CASSGLGEGAFF.

This clonotype was observed a handful of times. The chain links TRBV27 to TRBJ2-3; D unresolved. The V gene's germline CDR1 is MNHEY and CDR2 SMNVEV (reference sequence). This CDR3 comprises 15 residues. V shed 2 bases and J shed 3 bases, with 12 bases lying between them. CDR3 sequence (DNA): TGTGCCAGCAGTTTACGACATCTGAGGACAGATACGCAGTATTTT. It translates to CASSLRHLRTDTQYF.

This clonotype was detected only a few times. This sequence joins TRBV12-3 or TRBV12-4 and TRBJ1-2; D perhaps matches TRBD1 (5 bases). Trimming shortened V by 2 bases and J by 8 bases, and 12 bases separated the two germline ends. This CDR3 comprises 13 residues. CDR3 loop: CASSLPGPLGYTF. The CDR3 coding sequence is TGTGCCAGCAGTTTACCAGGGCCTCTCGGCTACACCTTC.

To note about this clonotype: This CDR3 fails to terminate in the conserved phenylalanine or tryptophan, so it likely reflects a read error. Here the CDR3 DNA reads TGTGCCAGCAGCTTAGGCCTAATTGTAGCGGACTATGGCTACACCGTC. This codes for CASSLGLIVADYGYTV. This sequence joins TRBV13 and TRBJ1-2; D is uncertain. Germline lookup yields CDR1 PRHDT and CDR2 FYEKMQ (reference sequence). Trimming left V 0 bases short and J 3 bases short, with 14 bases between. This CDR3 comprises 16 residues.

This chain connects TRBV12-3 or TRBV12-4 to TRBJ2-5, with D hard to call. The CDR3 has 12 amino acids. The ends were cut back, 3 bases at V and 3 bases at J, with 5 bases in the middle. The CDR3 spells CASSFREETQYF. The CDR3 region has the DNA TGTGCCAGCAGTTTCAGAGAAGAGACCCAGTACTTC.

This clonotype was detected many times. A much larger clone is a single base away; this may be a read error. The chain joins TRBV5-1 to TRBJ2-2; perhaps D is TRBD1 or TRBD2 (5 bases each). Trimming removed 8 bases from V and 6 bases from J, with 17 bases in between. The V gene's germline CDR1 is SGHRS and CDR2 YFSETQ. The CDR3 spans 14 residues. In nucleotides, the CDR3 is TGCGCCAGTGGGGAGACAGTCCCCTCCGGGGAGCTGTTTTTT. Amino acids: CASGETVPSGELFF.

The rearrangement links TRBV20-1 to TRBJ2-3, with unresolved D. V lost 0 bases, J lost 1 base, and 11 bases lay in between. The germline CDR1 and CDR2 sequences are DFQATT and SNEGSKA (reference sequence). The CDR3 length is 15 residues. CDR3 DNA: TGCAGTGCTAGAGACTCAAATACGGGCACAGATACGCAGTATTTT. Protein sequence: CSARDSNTGTDTQYF.

This clonotype was detected only a few times. This chain uses TRBV12-3 or TRBV12-4 with TRBJ1-5, with D perhaps TRBD1 (5 bases). The CDR3 totals 16 residues. V lost 6 bases and J 9 bases, leaving 24 bases between the germline ends. The CDR3 here is CASSPEWTAGGRPQHF. CDR3 coding DNA: TGTGCCAGCAGCCCCGAGTGGACGGCGGGGGGTCGGCCCCAGCATTTT.

The rearrangement joins TRBV28 to TRBJ2-2; D ambiguous. The germline V gene has CDR1 MDHEN and CDR2 SYDVKM. Trimming cost V 6 bases and J 3 bases, with 5 bases left between them. The CDR3 covers 12 residues. The CDR3 region is CASRFYTGELFF. Written as DNA, the CDR3 is TGTGCCAGCAGATTTTACACCGGGGAGCTGTTTTTT.

This chain joins TRBV2 and TRBJ2-5; D is tentatively TRBD1 or TRBD2 (5 bases each). The CDR3 runs 14 residues. V gave up 3 bases and J gave up 5 bases, with 13 bases separating them. The germline CDR1 and CDR2 sequences are SNHLY and FYNNEI. This CDR3 is CASSEVRGGETQYF. CDR3 bases: TGTGCCAGCAGTGAGGTCCGGGGCGGCGAGACCCAGTACTTC.

This chain joins TRBV20-1 and TRBJ2-7, with D unclear. Near its end, the DNA agrees better with TRBJ2-5, so the J call may be wrong. Per germline, CDR1 DFQATT and CDR2 SNEGSKA (reference sequence). The CDR3 length is 16 residues. DNA of the CDR3: TGCAGTGCTAGTAGAGCTATTGATATTTTCGAAGAGACCCAGTACTTC. It yields the protein CSASRAIDIFEETQYF.

With regard to this clonotype: The junction differs from germline at one of its ends, possibly a read error. The genes are TRBV29-1 and TRBJ2-1; 7 nucleotides match TRBD2. Germline-derived CDR1 and CDR2 are SQVTM and ANQGSEA. The CDR3 consists of 13 residues. CDR3 sequence reads: CSVEAGSYNEQFF. The DNA for the CDR3 is TGCAGCGTCGAAGCGGGATCCTACAATGAGCAGTTCTTC.

This clonotype was recorded a few times. The chain employs TRBV3-1 and TRBJ2-5; 9 positions match TRBD1. Germline V gene lookup returns CDR1 LGHDT and CDR2 YNNKEL (reference sequence). The CDR3 covers 15 residues. V shed 2 bases, J shed 5 bases, and the junction held 6 bases outside the gene matches. In nucleotides, the CDR3 is TGTGCCAGCAGCCAAAGAACAGGGGGCAAGGAGACCCAGTACTTC. Residues: CASSQRTGGKETQYF.

This clonotype was counted once. V gene TRBV7-2 combines with J gene TRBJ2-1, with a possible D match to TRBD1 (7 bases). TRBJ2-7 explains the end of the DNA better; the J call may be wrong. Per germline, CDR1 SGHTA and CDR2 FQGNSA. The CDR3 extends over 15 amino acids. The CDR3: CASSLGSGGFYEQYF. The CDR3 coding sequence is TGTGCCAGCAGCTTAGGTTCAGGGGGGTTCTACGAGCAGTACTTC.

The table lists this clonotype with many counts. This rearrangement joins TRBV28 to TRBJ2-7, with 10 bases identical to TRBD2. Per germline, CDR1 MDHEN and CDR2 SYDVKM. CDR3 size: 13 residues. With 3 bases clipped from V and 10 bases from J, the junction kept 6 bases outside the gene matches. Here the CDR3 DNA reads TGTGCCAGCAGTTTCTTCGGACTAGCGGTACAGTACTTC. Translated, it gives CASSFFGLAVQYF.

The chain uses TRBV12-3 or TRBV12-4 and TRBJ2-1, with 11 bases that match TRBD2. The CDR3 is 13 amino acids. Losses at the gene ends were 7 bases for V and 7 bases for J; bases not matched to a gene: 3. In DNA form, the CDR3 reads TGTGCCAGCACCCGACTAGCGGGGAATGAGCAGTTCTTC. Its translation is CASTRLAGNEQFF.

This clonotype appeared a few times. V and J are TRBV5-5 and TRBJ2-1; the match to TRBD1 covers 9 bases. CDR1 is SGHKS and CDR2 is YYEKEE in the germline V gene (reference sequence). This CDR3 spans 16 amino acids. V was clipped by 1 base and J by 5 bases; unmatched bases: 7. The CDR3 loop reads CASSLRWGQGNNEQFF. CDR3 bases: TGTGCCAGCAGCTTGAGGTGGGGACAGGGAAACAATGAGCAGTTCTTC.

The rearrangement joins TRBV20-1 to TRBJ2-1; 7 bases are a match to TRBD2. The closer fit of TRBJ2-5 to the DNA end suggests the J call may be wrong. Germline V gives CDR1 DFQATT, CDR2 SNEGSKA (reference sequence). The CDR3 extends over 12 amino acids. The CDR3 DNA reads as TGCAGTGCCACTACCGGGACTATGCCCCAGTACTTC. Translating it yields CSATTGTMPQYF.

The rearrangement uses TRBV7-2 and TRBJ2-4, with D perhaps TRBD2 (6 bases). V lost 4 bases and J 0 bases, leaving 13 bases between the germline ends. Germline CDR1 reads SGHTA; CDR2 reads FQGNSA. This CDR3 region has 16 residues. The CDR3 sequence is CASSSGTSVAKNIQYF. The CDR3 coding sequence is TGTGCCAGCAGCTCCGGGACTTCTGTAGCCAAAAACATTCAGTACTTC.

This clonotype was recorded at least ten times. The V gene is TRBV20-1, the J gene TRBJ2-1; D call uncertain. This CDR3 has 16 amino acids. Germline V lookup: CDR1 DFQATT, CDR2 SNEGSKA (reference sequence). V was clipped by 4 bases and J by 7 bases, with 23 bases between them. The CDR3 sequence: CSANGAHGVLWNEQFF. The CDR3 DNA follows: TGCAGTGCTAATGGCGCGCATGGCGTACTGTGGAATGAGCAGTTCTTC.

This clonotype was observed a few times. The chain links TRBV24-1 to TRBJ2-3; 7 positions match TRBD1. V was clipped by 4 bases and J by 5 bases; unmatched bases: 5. This CDR3 contains 14 residues. Germline CDR1 reads KGHDR; CDR2 reads SFDVKD. This CDR3 is CATSDGQVGDTQYF. The CDR3 DNA is TGTGCCACCAGTGACGGACAGGTGGGAGATACGCAGTATTTT.